The 17 T cell receptor beta chains below were found in one sample sequenced in a study of blood T cell repertoires in COVID-19 (TCRdb year 2020). Library preparation used the immunoSEQ multiplex PCR assay. The immuneACCESS repertoire file appears here via TCRdb, limited to in-frame rearrangements. These files lack a portion of the clones; in checked studies, under half of the deficit traces to unresolved V genes, and the cause of the others is not known. This sample is represented by under 150,000 clones; roughly four fifths of them were singletons. The ten largest clones add up to under 9.5% of the sample. Sample: peripheral blood. These receptor sequences come from an elderly woman in a cohort sampled during active or convalescent COVID-19.

This clone was recorded a few times. This sequence joins TRBV12-3 or TRBV12-4 and TRBJ1-4; 8 positions agree with TRBD1. With 6 bases clipped from V and 7 bases from J, the junction kept 4 bases outside the gene matches. This CDR3 is 13 amino acids long. The CDR3 loop is CASRDRVFEKLFF. In DNA, the CDR3 is TGTGCCAGCAGGGACAGGGTTTTTGAAAAACTGTTTTTT.

This clone was counted once. The CDR3 loop is CAWSVGRTGASNSPLHF. CDR3 nucleotide sequence: TGTGCCTGGAGTGTCGGGAGGACAGGGGCGAGTAATTCACCCCTCCACTTT. The chain employs TRBV30 and TRBJ1-6; 9 nucleotides line up with TRBD1. V shed 0 bases and J 6 bases; nucleotides not matched to a gene: 9. The CDR3 runs 17 residues. Looked up from germline, CDR1 is GTSNPN and CDR2 is SVGIG (reference sequence).

This clone was detected only once. The J gene is TRBJ2-3, the V gene TRBV5-1; 7 bases map to TRBD1. V gave up 1 base and J gave up 2 bases; unmatched junction bases: 4. Per germline, CDR1 SGHRS and CDR2 YFSETQ. This CDR3 is 15 amino acids long. CDR3 loop: CASSLMDRLTDTQYF. The CDR3 nucleotides are TGCGCCAGCAGCTTGATGGACAGGCTCACAGATACGCAGTATTTT.

This chain's CDR3 is CASSLLTGNTEAFF. The DNA for the CDR3 is TGTGCCAGCAGTTTATTAACAGGGAACACTGAAGCTTTCTTT. The rearrangement uses TRBV27 and TRBJ1-1; possible D gene TRBD1, 5 bases. In germline, CDR1 is MNHEY, CDR2 SMNVEV (reference sequence). V was shortened by 1 base and J by 1 base, with 7 bases between the two germline ends. The length of the CDR3 is 14 residues.

This chain uses TRBV28 with TRBJ2-5, with TRBD1 matching 10 bases. The CDR3 is 17 amino acids. J lost 4 bases, V lost 6 bases, and 14 bases had no gene match. Germline CDR1 is MDHEN and CDR2 is SYDVKM. Here the CDR3 DNA reads TGTGCCAGCAGCTACCCTCCGGGACAGGGGATATTAGAGACCCAGTACTTC. Translating it yields CASSYPPGQGILETQYF.

The chain employs TRBV4-3 and TRBJ2-1; 10 positions agree with TRBD1. The V and J ends lost 3 bases and 6 bases, in that order; junction bases with no gene match: 8. This CDR3 comprises 16 residues. Germline CDR1 LGHNA, CDR2 YSLEER. The CDR3 DNA sequence: TGCGCCAGCAGCCAGGGGACAGGGGTTTTCGGCAATGAGCAGTTCTTC. It encodes CASSQGTGVFGNEQFF.

This chain connects TRBV5-4 to TRBJ2-3; tentative D call: TRBD1 (6 bases). This CDR3 comprises 15 residues. V lost 2 bases and J lost 1, with 11 bases in between. Germline lookup yields CDR1 SGHNT and CDR2 YYREEE (reference sequence). This CDR3 is CASSFRTGRTDTQYF. The CDR3 nucleotides read TGTGCCAGCAGCTTCCGAACAGGGCGCACAGATACGCAGTATTTT.

The chain is built from TRBV5-1 and TRBJ2-3; 9 bases are shared with TRBD2. Unmatched junction bases numbered 4, after V lost 1 base and J lost 1 base. CDR3 length: 16 residues. Per germline, CDR1 SGHRS and CDR2 YFSETQ. CDR3 DNA: TGCGCCAGCAGCTTGCCTGGACTAGCGCGCACAGATACGCAGTATTTT. It specifies CASSLPGLARTDTQYF. Full variable domain (rest looked up from reference TRBV5-1 and TRBJ2-3): KAGVTQTPRYLIKTRGQQVTLSCSPISGHRSVSWYQQTPGQGLQFLFEYFSETQRNKGNFPGRFSGRQFSNSRSEMNVSTLELGDSALYLCASSLPGLARTDTQYFGPGTRLTVL.

The gene calls are TRBV16 and TRBJ1-6; TRBD1 matches at 8 bases. V lost 1 base and J lost 0; bases outside the gene matches: 5. Per germline, CDR1 KGHSY and CDR2 FQNENV. The CDR3 has 18 residues. The CDR3 sequence is CASSQWTGYSSYNSPLHF. CDR3 sequence (DNA): TGTGCCAGCAGCCAATGGACAGGGTATAGCTCCTATAATTCACCCCTCCACTTT. The full variable domain, its missing parts supplied by reference TRBV16 and TRBJ1-6, is GEEVAQTPKHLVRGEGQKAKLYCAPIKGHSYVFWYQQVLKNEFKFLISFQNENVFDETGMPKERFSAKCLPNSPCSLEIQATKLEDSAVYFCASSQWTGYSSYNSPLHFGNGTRLTVT.

This clone came up once. V and J are TRBV19 and TRBJ1-1; no definite D call. V lost 0 bases and J 10 bases, leaving 12 bases between the germline ends. This CDR3 is 13 amino acids long. Germline V gives CDR1 LNHDA, CDR2 SQIVND (reference sequence). CDR3: CASSIDPRSGAFF. The CDR3, as DNA: TGTGCCAGTAGTATAGATCCACGAAGCGGAGCTTTCTTT.

The V gene is TRBV6-2 or TRBV6-3, the J gene TRBJ2-1; 12 bases map to TRBD2. The CDR3 totals 17 residues. Germline CDR1 MNHEY, CDR2 SVGEGT. V lost 5 bases, J lost 8 bases, and 13 bases stayed unmatched. CDR3 residues: CASSPLLAGGPTDEQFF. The CDR3 coding sequence is TGTGCCAGCAGTCCCCTTCTAGCGGGGGGGCCTACGGATGAGCAGTTCTTC.

This rearrangement joins TRBV28 to TRBJ1-2, with TRBD1 matching 9 bases. The junction had 5 bases not matched to a gene; V was cut back by 5 bases and J by 4 bases. Germline V gene data show CDR1 as MDHEN and CDR2 as SYDVKM. The CDR3 has 14 residues. The CDR3, as DNA: TGTGCCAGCAGTCACAGGGGGCGCACCTATGGCTACACCTTC. This gives the protein CASSHRGRTYGYTF.

The chain combines TRBV2 with TRBJ1-4; D remains ambiguous. The germline gives CDR1 SNHLY, CDR2 FYNNEI. Trimming pared 3 bases from V and 4 bases from J, leaving 9 bases between. The CDR3 contains 14 residues. The CDR3 region is CASSDPGVNEKLFF. The DNA of the CDR3 is TGTGCCAGCAGTGACCCCGGGGTTAATGAAAAACTGTTTTTT.

The chain combines TRBV5-1 with TRBJ2-7; possibly TRBD1 for D (6 bases). V shed 0 bases and J shed 3 bases, with 7 bases lying between them. Germline loops: CDR1 SGHRS, CDR2 YFSETQ. The CDR3 loop spans 13 amino acids. The DNA of the CDR3 is TGCGCCAGCAGCTTGGGACAGGTCTACGAGCAGTACTTC. Translated: CASSLGQVYEQYF.

The J gene is TRBJ1-5, the V gene TRBV24-1, with a tentative D call TRBD1 (6 bases). This CDR3 is built from 18 residues. Germline CDR1 and CDR2: KGHDR and SFDVKD. Trimming took off 3 bases at V and 7 bases at J, with 24 bases between the two ends. Here the CDR3 reads CATSDTTTEGGVRQPQHF. CDR3 bases: TGTGCCACCAGTGATACGACCACTGAAGGGGGAGTGAGGCAGCCCCAGCATTTT.

The CDR3 protein is CASSLYWTTYNEQFF. The CDR3 DNA reads as TGCGCCAGCAGCTTGTACTGGACAACTTACAATGAGCAGTTCTTC. V gene TRBV5-1 combines with J gene TRBJ2-1; D possibly corresponds to TRBD1 (5 bases). The CDR3 sequence is 15 residues long. Trimming took 1 base from V and 4 from J, leaving 12 bases between them. Germline V gene data show CDR1 as SGHRS and CDR2 as YFSETQ.

V usage is TRBV7-2 and J usage is TRBJ1-6; D is uncertain. The CDR3 is 16 amino acids. Germline V gene sequence: CDR1 SGHTA, CDR2 FQGNSA. Trimming left V 1 base short and J 8 bases short, with 15 bases between. The CDR3 sequence is CASSLEWAPSYSPLHF. CDR3 DNA: TGTGCCAGCAGCTTAGAGTGGGCACCATCTTATTCACCCCTCCACTTT.